What follows are 21 T cell receptor beta chains derived from one specimen sequenced in a study of cytomegalovirus exposure and HLA in healthy donors. Vbeta (60) and Jbeta (13) primers were used in the PCR. Profiling relied on immunoSEQ multiplex PCR, and the TCRdb table lists in-frame clones only, not all of them. In the table there are around 150,000 clones, approximately 80% of which are singletons. The sequenced sample consisted of PBMCs. The receptors here all came from a man aged 25-40 years in good health and CMV-seronegative.

The chain carries TRBV28 and TRBJ2-1, with 9 bases that match TRBD2. This CDR3 has 19 residues. V gave up 5 bases and J gave up 0 bases; unmatched junction bases: 14. CDR1 and CDR2 from the germline V gene are MDHEN and SYDVKM. CDR3 in DNA: TGTGCCAGCAGTCCGTCCGGTAGCGGGAGATTGGGCTCCTACAATGAGCAGTTCTTC. Translated, it gives CASSPSGSGRLGSYNEQFF.

The chain employs TRBV5-5 and TRBJ1-1; no clear D. This CDR3 has 15 amino acids. Germline assignment: CDR1 SGHKS and CDR2 YYEKEE (reference sequence). V was pared by 4 bases and J by 3 bases, with 16 bases between. This CDR3 is CASSPRSKSHTEAFF. CDR3 in DNA: TGTGCCAGCAGCCCACGGTCGAAATCCCACACTGAAGCTTTCTTT.

This clone was found once. Germline and junction disagree at one end, which may indicate a read error. The chain employs TRBV6-5 and TRBJ2-7, with no clear D. The CDR3 is 14 residues long. The germline V gene encodes CDR1 MNHEY and CDR2 SVGAGI. The CDR3 sequence is CASSYSYSSHEQYF. The CDR3 DNA follows: TGTGCCAGCAGTTACTCGTACAGCTCCCACGAGCAGTACTTC.

V gene TRBV9 combines with J gene TRBJ2-2; D is unresolved. There are 17 residues in the CDR3. Trimming left V 0 bases short and J 0 bases short, with 12 bases between. Germline CDR1 and CDR2: SGDLS and YYNGEE. In DNA, the CDR3 is TGTGCCAGCAGCGTAGCTACGGTGCTGACGAACACCGGGGAGCTGTTTTTT. Protein sequence: CASSVATVLTNTGELFF.

The CDR3 DNA sequence: TGTGCCAGCAGCGCGGTCCCAGGGGGAGAGACCCAGTACTTC. This gives the protein CASSAVPGGETQYF. The chain employs TRBV6-1 and TRBJ2-5; 7 positions agree with TRBD1. CDR1 and CDR2 (germline): MNHNS, SASEGT. Germline trimming cut 6 bases from V and 4 bases from J; bases unmatched to any gene: 8. CDR3 length equals 14 residues.

This clone occurred a few times. The chain recombines TRBV7-3 with TRBJ2-1, with D possibly being TRBD2 (5 bases). Trimming stripped 5 bases from V and 7 bases from J, with 18 bases between. This CDR3 region has 15 residues. The V gene's germline CDR1 is SGHTA and CDR2 FQGTGA. CDR3 bases: TGTGCCAGCAGCCGGAGCGCCGGGGAGAGGAATGAGCAGTTCTTC. This codes for CASSRSAGERNEQFF.

This sequence joins TRBV11-1 and TRBJ2-7, with D maybe TRBD1 (6 bases). CDR1 is SGHAT and CDR2 is FQDESV in the germline V gene (reference sequence). V lost 2 bases and J 2 bases, leaving 13 bases between the germline ends. There are 15 residues in the CDR3. CDR3 region: CASSLLTGKAYEQYF. The DNA of the CDR3 is TGTGCCAGCAGCTTATTAACAGGGAAAGCCTACGAGCAGTACTTC.

The chain links TRBV29-1 to TRBJ1-3; D possibly corresponds to TRBD1 (5 bases). V lost 4 bases and J 2 bases, leaving 15 bases between the germline ends. The CDR3 is made up of 15 amino acids. Germline V gene data show CDR1 as SQVTM and CDR2 as ANQGSEA. Here the CDR3 DNA reads TGCAGCGTTGCGCACACGTCAGGGACTGGAAACACCATATATTTT. It codes for CSVAHTSGTGNTIYF. Combining the CDR3 with reference TRBV29-1 and TRBJ1-3 gives the whole variable domain SAVISQKPSRDICQRGTSLTIQCQVDSQVTMMFWYRQQPGQSLTLIATANQGSEATYESGFVIDKFPISRPNLTFSTLTVSNMSPEDSSIYLCSVAHTSGTGNTIYFGEGSWLTVV.

The V and J genes are TRBV30 and TRBJ2-1; 8 bases agree with TRBD2. Germline lookup yields CDR1 GTSNPN and CDR2 SVGIG (reference sequence). The CDR3 is 13 residues long. The V segment lost 2 bases and the J segment 6 bases; nucleotides outside the gene matches: 3. CDR3 sequence reads: CAWSSGSGNEQFF. CDR3 in DNA: TGTGCCTGGAGTAGCGGGAGTGGCAATGAGCAGTTCTTC.

The chain carries TRBV6-1 and TRBJ1-2; maybe TRBD1 (6 bases). Trimming removed 3 bases from V and 7 bases from J, with 15 bases in between. The germline V gene encodes CDR1 MNHNS and CDR2 SASEGT. This CDR3 has 14 residues. The CDR3 DNA follows: TGTGCCAGCAGTGAGTCACAGGGTGCGGCTGGCTACACCTTC. Translating it yields CASSESQGAAGYTF.

This chain uses TRBV7-8 with TRBJ1-2; no clear D. CDR3 length: 13 residues. The V gene lost 4 bases and the J gene lost 8 bases, with 14 bases spanning the gap. CDR1 is SGHVS and CDR2 is FQNEAQ in the germline V gene. The DNA for the CDR3 is TGTGCCAGCAGCTCCATGACACTTGGGGGCTACACCTTC. Translated, it gives CASSSMTLGGYTF.

The chain links TRBV6-6 to TRBJ2-3, with TRBD1 matching over 10 bases. V was pared by 0 bases and J by 2 bases, with 2 bases of the junction left unmatched. The CDR3 length is 16 residues. Looked up from germline, CDR1 is MNHNY and CDR2 is SVGAGI (reference sequence). The CDR3 is CASSYSGTGDTDTQYF. CDR3 bases: TGTGCCAGCAGTTACTCGGGGACAGGGGACACAGATACGCAGTATTTT.

This chain joins TRBV27 and TRBJ1-5; D perhaps matches TRBD1 (5 bases). Trimming cost V 1 base and J 6 bases, with 16 bases left between them. The CDR3 totals 16 residues. Per the germline V gene, CDR1 is MNHEY and CDR2 is SMNVEV (reference sequence). This CDR3 is CASSLLRPQGAQPQHF. The CDR3 region has the DNA TGTGCCAGCAGTTTATTAAGGCCTCAGGGCGCTCAGCCCCAGCATTTT.

The rearrangement uses TRBV6-6 and TRBJ2-7, with D uncertain. V lost 0 bases and J 11 bases, leaving 14 bases between the germline ends. CDR1 is MNHNY, CDR2 SVGAGI, per germline (reference sequence). CDR3 length equals 13 residues. The CDR3 DNA reads as TGTGCCAGCAGTTACTCGTCGGTTCGGGTCGAGTACTTC. Protein: CASSYSSVRVEYF.

CDR3 coding DNA: TGTGCCAGCAGTTTAGGCCAGTATAACACCGGGGAGCTGTTTTTT. Translation: CASSLGQYNTGELFF. This sequence joins TRBV27 and TRBJ2-2; no clear D gene. CDR3 size: 15 residues. Trimming took off 2 bases at V and 2 bases at J, with 9 bases between the two ends. Germline CDR1 MNHEY, CDR2 SMNVEV (reference sequence).

This clone was found a few times. The chain joins TRBV7-2 to TRBJ2-5; 7 bases agree with TRBD1. The V gene's germline CDR1 is SGHTA and CDR2 FQGNSA. With 5 bases clipped from V and 0 bases from J, the junction kept 15 bases outside the gene matches. The CDR3 runs 18 residues. CDR3 loop: CASSDRQGVGSYQETQYF. Here the CDR3 DNA reads TGTGCCAGCAGCGACAGACAGGGAGTCGGTTCATACCAAGAGACCCAGTACTTC.

The V and J genes are TRBV9 and TRBJ2-6; 8 nucleotides match TRBD1. V trimming: 3 bases; J trimming: 0 bases; junction bases outside the gene matches: 2. CDR1 is SGDLS and CDR2 is YYNGEE in the germline V gene. CDR3 length equals 16 residues. DNA of the CDR3: TGTGCCAGCAGCGGGGACAGGCCCTCTGGGGCCAACGTCCTGACTTTC. This gives the protein CASSGDRPSGANVLTF.

The rearrangement joins TRBV6-1 to TRBJ1-2; weak D call: TRBD1 (5 bases). Trimming cost V 2 bases and J 2 bases, with 6 bases left between them. The CDR3 runs to 13 residues. CDR1 is MNHNS and CDR2 is SASEGT in the germline V gene. The CDR3: CASSEQGNYGYTF. The DNA for the CDR3 is TGTGCCAGCAGTGAACAGGGAAACTATGGCTACACCTTC.

The genes are TRBV6-4 and TRBJ1-1, with 9 positions matching TRBD1. With 5 bases clipped from V and 4 bases from J, the junction kept 8 bases outside the gene matches. CDR3 size: 15 residues. Germline V gives CDR1 MRHNA, CDR2 SNTAGT. CDR3 region: CASSPGQGSVTEAFF. The DNA of the CDR3 is TGTGCCAGCAGTCCCGGACAGGGGTCGGTCACTGAAGCTTTCTTT.

V gene TRBV7-6 combines with J gene TRBJ1-1, with D maybe TRBD1 (6 bases). The CDR3 is 15 amino acids. V lost 5 bases to trimming and J lost 5 bases, with 18 bases between them. Germline CDR1 is SGHVS and CDR2 is FNYEAQ. This CDR3 reads CASSLLTGMDTEAFF. The CDR3 nucleotides are TGTGCCAGCAGCCTTCTGACAGGAATGGATACTGAAGCTTTCTTT.

The chain has TRBV27 and TRBJ1-2; D is perhaps TRBD1 (5 bases). V lost 7 bases and J lost 8, with 17 bases in between. The CDR3 contains 13 residues. The germline CDR1 and CDR2 sequences are MNHEY and SMNVEV (reference sequence). The chain's CDR3 is CASTTQGIGGYTF. As DNA, the CDR3 is TGTGCCAGCACCACCCAGGGTATAGGAGGCTACACCTTC.